This T cell receptor beta chain was sequenced during a study of brain metastases from non-small cell lung cancer (dated by TCRdb to between 2017 and 2020). In the study overall: The study profiled the immune microenvironment of paired resected primary tumors and brain metastases from non-small-cell lung cancer patients. Broader findings and caveats from the paper: TCR repertoires were found to be largely shared between paired brain metastases and primary tumors, although sparse T-cell densities were observed in the brain metastases. Compared with the matched primary tumors, around 59% of brain metastases appeared to show expanded T-cell clones. T-cell infiltration was lower in brain metastases than in primary tumors (P < 0.001).

The germline V gene encodes CDR1 SGHDT and CDR2 YYEEEE. The CDR3, from cysteine to phenylalanine, totals 14 residues. Only CDR3 DNA is held: 42 bases, read in frame from base 1. The junction carries 18 bases between V and J, which are trimmed by 4 bases and 8 bases respectively. The cohort comprised 39 patients with surgically resected non-small-cell lung cancer who had both primary tumor and brain metastasis specimens. Tumor specimens were archival formalin-fixed, paraffin-embedded tissues. This clone turned up a few times. Its antigen has not been determined. Base qualities are not recorded, but no much larger clone differs from it by a single base. Libraries came from the immunoSEQ multiplex PCR assay. Sequencing of the T-cell receptor beta chain repertoire was carried out together with a 770-gene immune expression panel. TCRdb provides this immuneACCESS table in a form limited to in-frame rearrangements. Some clones are lacking; in checked studies, under half of them reflect an unresolved V gene, and why the rest are absent is not known. This sample gives fewer than 3,000 clones in total; about four fifths of them show up just once. The ten largest clones represent 15% to 20% of the sample.

This chain is built from TRBV5-6 and TRBJ1-2, with the D gene not confidently named. Sequencing was done on a sample of primary lung tumor tissue. Interpreted using the paper, the cell subset or site label stands for: primary lung tumor paired with brain metastasis. The sequence was obtained from a donor older than 35 with non-small cell lung cancer. The sequenced DNA is TGTGCCAGCAGCCCGGCAAGTGATAGGGTCGGCTACACCTTC. It specifies CASSPASDRVGYTF. Full variable domain (CDR3 extended with the reference TRBV5-6 and TRBJ1-2 proteins): DAGVTQSPTHLIKTRGQQVTLRCSPKSGHDTVSWYQQALGQGPQFIFQYYEEEERQRGNFPDRFSGHQFPNYSSELNVNALLLGDSALYLCASSPASDRVGYTFGSGTRLTVV.